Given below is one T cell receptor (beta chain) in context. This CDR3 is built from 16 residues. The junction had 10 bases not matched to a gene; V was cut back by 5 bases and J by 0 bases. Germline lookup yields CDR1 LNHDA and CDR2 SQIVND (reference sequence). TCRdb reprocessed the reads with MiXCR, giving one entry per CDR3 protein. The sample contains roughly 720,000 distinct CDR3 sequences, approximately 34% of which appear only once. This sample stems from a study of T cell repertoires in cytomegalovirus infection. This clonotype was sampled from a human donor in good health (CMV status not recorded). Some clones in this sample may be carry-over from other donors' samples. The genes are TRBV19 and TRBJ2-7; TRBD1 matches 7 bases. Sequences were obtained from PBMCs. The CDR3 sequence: CASSPRTGTPSYEQYF. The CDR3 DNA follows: TGTGCCAGTAGTCCCAGGACAGGCACCCCCTCCTACGAGCAGTACTTC.